This T cell receptor (beta chain) was sequenced during a study of graft-versus-host responses after intestinal transplantation. At the level of the study: Transplants were multivisceral, liver-intestinal, or isolated intestinal. Among the recipients, all got anti-thymocyte globulin induction and then tacrolimus and steroids for two to four years. Study outcomes and limitations: Patients who carried graft-donor T cell macrochimerism also had high graft-versus-host to host-versus-graft clonal ratios in their allografts. After transplant, early declines in HvG clones were associated with peak levels of circulating GvH clones.

The table came from immunoSEQ multiplex PCR; TCRdb's copy has only in-frame clones and leaves some out. The data show 20,000 to 25,000 clones, approximately 94% seen once. V lost 3 bases, J lost 5 bases, and 2 bases stayed unmatched. Germline V gene data show CDR1 as LNHDA and CDR2 as SQIVND (reference sequence). The CDR3 is 15 amino acids. On this clone: Its antigen remains unknown.

The sequence was collected from a human patient who received an intestinal transplant, so some T cells may come from the graft donor. The specimen was PBMCs, collected 156 days after intestinal transplant. The chain combines TRBV19 with TRBJ1-5, with 12 bases identical to TRBD1. CDR3 residues: CASSIGTGGDQPQHF. The CDR3 bases are TGTGCCAGTAGTATCGGGACAGGGGGCGATCAGCCCCAGCATTTT. The full variable domain, in which reference TRBV19 and TRBJ1-5 provide the parts outside the CDR3, is DGGITQSPKYLFRKEGQNVTLSCEQNLNHDAMYWYRQDPGQGLRLIYYSQIVNDFQKGDIAEGYSVSREKKESFPLTVTSAQKNPTAFYLCASSIGTGGDQPQHFGDGTRLSIL.